This entry features one T cell receptor beta chain sequence. Its antigen is not identified. The data derive from a study of OX40 agonist ivuxolimab in advanced cancers. Findings of the study overall: Expanded peripheral T cell antigen specificity was not determined. More expanded clones were found, on average, in CD8+ than in CD4+ T cells.

Here immunoSEQ multiplex PCR was the method, and the copy in TCRdb shows in-frame clones only, minus some. This repertoire shows 70,000 or so clones, approximately 90% found once; its top ten account for about 7.1%. The CDR3 has 15 amino acids. With 5 bases clipped from V and 3 bases from J, the junction kept 8 bases outside the gene matches. CDR1 and CDR2 from the germline V gene are MNHEY and SMNVEV (reference sequence). The timepoints at which blood was sampled were baseline, cycle 4 day 1, and cycle 7 day 1. This receptor was obtained from an adult with an advanced solid tumor such as melanoma, head and neck, liver or kidney cancer. The chain couples TRBV27 to TRBJ2-7, with 9 bases that match TRBD1. This specimen consisted of CD4+ or CD8+ T cells sorted from blood, obtained in a trial of the OX40 agonist ivuxolimab. The chain's CDR3 is CASSIRQGDFYEQYF. In nucleotides, the CDR3 is TGTGCCAGCAGTATCCGACAGGGGGACTTCTACGAGCAGTACTTC.